The clone carrying this TCR beta chain was seen at least ten times. RNA transcripts served as the template for amplifying TCR beta CDR3 regions. The study used the HTBI primer set for a first-round RT-PCR of the TCR CDR3. In TCRdb, the multiplex PCR reads were re-called with MiXCR into one record per CDR3 protein. Of about 400,000 distinct CDR3 sequences listed, roughly 13% are singletons. This sample was taken from a study of T cells in Graves' hyperthyroidism and ophthalmopathy. Orbital computed tomography, thyroid ultrasound, serum thyroxine and TRAb, and clinical symptoms together informed the diagnoses. The CDR3 contains 15 residues. Per germline, CDR1 SGHTA and CDR2 FQGNSA. The ends were cut back, 3 bases at V and 4 bases at J, with 13 bases in the middle.

The receptor was derived from a woman under 30 with Graves' hyperthyroidism. This sequence joins TRBV7-2 and TRBJ2-1, with D possibly TRBD1 on 5 matching bases. The sequencing input was blood. The CDR3 region has the DNA TGTGCCAGCAGCTTGGCCGATGACAGTTACAATGAGCAGTTCTTC. The encoded protein is CASSLADDSYNEQFF.